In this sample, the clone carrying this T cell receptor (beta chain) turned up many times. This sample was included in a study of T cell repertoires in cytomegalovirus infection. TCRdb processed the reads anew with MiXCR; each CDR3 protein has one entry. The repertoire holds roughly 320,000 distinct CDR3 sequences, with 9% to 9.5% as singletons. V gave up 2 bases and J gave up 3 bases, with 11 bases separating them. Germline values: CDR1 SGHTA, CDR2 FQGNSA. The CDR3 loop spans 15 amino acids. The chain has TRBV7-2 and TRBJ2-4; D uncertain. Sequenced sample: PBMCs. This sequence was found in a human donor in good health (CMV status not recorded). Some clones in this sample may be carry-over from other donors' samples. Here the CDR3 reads CASSLSQFFKNIQYF. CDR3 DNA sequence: TGTGCCAGCAGCTTAAGTCAGTTCTTCAAAAACATTCAGTACTTC.